This TCR beta chain was recorded in a study of blood T cell repertoires in COVID-19. Overall study context: Samples of COVID-19 (acute and convalescent) were obtained from the United States, Italy and Spain.

The repertoire was sequenced with immunoSEQ multiplex PCR; TCRdb's copy has only in-frame clones and lacks some. The sample has roughly 180,000 clones, 86% seen once. The V and J ends lost 8 bases and 2 bases, in that order; junction bases with no gene match: 3. Germline V gene lookup returns CDR1 SNHLY and CDR2 FYNNEI. This CDR3 has 14 amino acids. Sequenced input: PBMCs or T cells enriched from blood (not recorded which). The chain has TRBV2 and TRBJ1-5, with 10 positions matching TRBD1. The receptor's source is a woman aged 30 to 39 who had recovered from COVID-19. The CDR3 region is CASGGTGGNQPQHF. The CDR3 region has the DNA TGTGCCAGCGGAGGGACAGGGGGCAATCAGCCCCAGCATTTT.